Each of the 3 T cell receptor beta chains below was sequenced from the same sample in a study of T cell changes during pregnancy in multiple sclerosis. The repertoire was sequenced with immunoSEQ multiplex PCR; TCRdb's copy has only in-frame clones and lacks some. The sample comprises over 50,000 clones, more than 85% of which are singletons, and about 0.4% rests with the top ten. Specimen: CD4+ T cells from peripheral blood mononuclear cells, collected in the third trimester of pregnancy. The receptors stem from a female donor with multiple sclerosis, enrolled in a pregnancy study.

This rearrangement joins TRBV18 to TRBJ2-3; D may be TRBD1 (5 bases). Germline V lookup: CDR1 KGHSH, CDR2 LQKENI. This CDR3 has 14 residues. Trimming removed 3 bases from V and 4 bases from J, with 11 bases in between. The CDR3 bases are TGTGCCAGCTCACCTCCAGGGTCCCCAGATACGCAGTATTTT. Protein product: CASSPPGSPDTQYF.

The chain links TRBV10-1 to TRBJ2-7; D is perhaps TRBD2 (6 bases). CDR1 is WNHNN and CDR2 is SYGVQD in the germline V gene (reference sequence). V lost 6 bases to trimming and J lost 3 bases, with 15 bases between them. The CDR3 sequence is 14 residues long. CDR3 amino acids: CASRPSGTHYEQYF. CDR3 DNA sequence: TGCGCCAGCAGGCCTTCTGGGACTCACTACGAGCAGTACTTC.

This chain connects TRBV30 to TRBJ1-2, with D unclear. The CDR3 extends over 12 amino acids. Trimming cost V 2 bases and J 9 bases, with 13 bases left between them. Germline CDR1 GTSNPN, CDR2 SVGIG (reference sequence). The chain's CDR3 is CAWSRGILSYTF. The CDR3 DNA sequence: TGTGCCTGGAGTCGAGGGATCCTTAGCTACACCTTC.